This T cell receptor beta chain was retrieved from a study of persistence of HIV-infected CD4 T cells. Background on the study: The sample holds CD4+ T cells responsive to CMV or HIV-1 Gag.

The V end lost 3 bases, the J end lost 8 bases, and 19 bases lay between the germline ends. The CDR3 runs 16 residues. The germline V gene has CDR1 MDHEN and CDR2 SYDVKM. Cells were stimulated with CMV-infected fibroblast lysates at 8.5 to 10 ug/mL. CD40L/CD69 double-negative CD45RO-high memory CD4+ T cells were collected. Inclusion required CMV-positive serology and CD4+ counts above 400 cells/uL. On this clone: Antigen: not known.

The libraries were made with immunoSEQ version 4 in survey mode. Each sample used up to about 1 ug genomic DNA diluted to around 10 ng/uL. Using immunoSEQ multiplex PCR, the repertoire was profiled, and TCRdb retains in-frame clones only, with some absent. There are roughly 35,000 clones in the sample; 80% occur only once, and 1.6% lies in the top ten. The clonotype originates from an adult man with HIV who was CMV-seropositive. The material sequenced was CD4+ T cells sorted from PBMCs after roughly 17-hour stimulation, taken from a patient who received antiretroviral therapy. This chain joins TRBV28 and TRBJ1-4; D is unclear. As DNA, the CDR3 is TGTGCCAGCAGTTTTGTGTTGGGGAAGGGCGAGGAAAAACTGTTTTTT. This codes for CASSFVLGKGEEKLFF.